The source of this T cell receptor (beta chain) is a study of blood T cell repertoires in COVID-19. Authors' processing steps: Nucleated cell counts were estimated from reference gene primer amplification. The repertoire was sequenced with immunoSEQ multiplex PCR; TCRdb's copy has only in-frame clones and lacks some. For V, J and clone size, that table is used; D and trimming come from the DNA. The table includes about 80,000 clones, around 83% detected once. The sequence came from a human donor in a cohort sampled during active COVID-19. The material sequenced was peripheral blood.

CDR3 in amino acids: CASSRGTSGPPGNEQFF. The CDR3 DNA reads as TGTGCCAGCAGCCGGGGGACTAGCGGGCCCCCTGGCAATGAGCAGTTCTTC. The V call is TRBV3-1 (or the pseudogene TRBV3-2), the J call TRBJ2-1; 12 bases align to TRBD2. The CDR3 has 17 residues. J was trimmed by 6 bases and V by 4 bases; bases with no gene match: 10. From germline, CDR1 is LGHDT and CDR2 YNNKEL (reference sequence).